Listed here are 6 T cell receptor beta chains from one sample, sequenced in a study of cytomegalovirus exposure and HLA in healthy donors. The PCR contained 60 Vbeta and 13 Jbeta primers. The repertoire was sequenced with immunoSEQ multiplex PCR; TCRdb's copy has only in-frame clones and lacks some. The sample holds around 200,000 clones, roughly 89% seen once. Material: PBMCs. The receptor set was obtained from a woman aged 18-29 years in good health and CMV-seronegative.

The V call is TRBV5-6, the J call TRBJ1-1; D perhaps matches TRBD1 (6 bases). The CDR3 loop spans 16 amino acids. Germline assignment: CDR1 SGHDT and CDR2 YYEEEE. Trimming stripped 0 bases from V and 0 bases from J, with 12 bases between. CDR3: CASSLGGLMMNTEAFF. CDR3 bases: TGTGCCAGCAGCTTGGGGGGGCTCATGATGAACACTGAAGCTTTCTTT.

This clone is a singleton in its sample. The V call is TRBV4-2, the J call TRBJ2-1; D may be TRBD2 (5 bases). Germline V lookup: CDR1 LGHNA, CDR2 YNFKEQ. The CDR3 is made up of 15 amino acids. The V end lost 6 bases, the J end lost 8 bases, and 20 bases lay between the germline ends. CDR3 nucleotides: TGTGCCAGCAGGAATTACGGGGTTTCTGACCATGAGCAGTTCTTC. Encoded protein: CASRNYGVSDHEQFF.

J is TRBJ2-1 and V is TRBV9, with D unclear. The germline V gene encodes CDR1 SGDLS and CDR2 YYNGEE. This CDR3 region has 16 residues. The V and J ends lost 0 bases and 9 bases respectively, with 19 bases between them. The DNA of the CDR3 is TGTGCCAGCAGCGTAGCCCCGGCCACTACCGGAGTTGAGCAGTTCTTC. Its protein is CASSVAPATTGVEQFF. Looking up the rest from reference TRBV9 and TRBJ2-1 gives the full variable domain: DSGVTQTPKHLITATGQRVTLRCSPRSGDLSVYWYQQSLDQGLQFLIQYYNGEERAKGNILERFSAQQFPDLHSELNLSSLELGDSALYFCASSVAPATTGVEQFFGPGTRLTVL.

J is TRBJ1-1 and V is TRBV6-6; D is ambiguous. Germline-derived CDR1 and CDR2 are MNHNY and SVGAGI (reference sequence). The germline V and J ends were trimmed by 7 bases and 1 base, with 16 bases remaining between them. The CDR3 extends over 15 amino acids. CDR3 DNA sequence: TGTGCCAGCAACATAAAGCGGGGTGGGAACACTGAAGCTTTCTTT. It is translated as CASNIKRGGNTEAFF.

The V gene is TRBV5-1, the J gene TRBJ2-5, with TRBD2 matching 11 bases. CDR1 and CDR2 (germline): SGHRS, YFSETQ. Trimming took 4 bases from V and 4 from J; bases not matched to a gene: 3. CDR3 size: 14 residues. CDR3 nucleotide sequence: TGCGCCAGCAGCGTCGGGACTAGCGGAGAGACCCAGTACTTC. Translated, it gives CASSVGTSGETQYF.

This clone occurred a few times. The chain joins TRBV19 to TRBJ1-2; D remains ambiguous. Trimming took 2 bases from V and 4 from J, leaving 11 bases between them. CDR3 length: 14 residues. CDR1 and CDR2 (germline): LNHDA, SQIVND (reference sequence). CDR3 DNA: TGTGCCAGTAGTATAATGGCGACGGGCTATGGCTACACCTTC. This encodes CASSIMATGYGYTF.